One sample yielded the 10 T cell receptor beta chains listed below, sequenced in a study of T cell changes during pregnancy in multiple sclerosis (dated by TCRdb to between 2019 and 2020). The library was prepared using the immunoSEQ multiplex PCR assay. Imported from immuneACCESS, the table was reduced by TCRdb to in-frame sequences with V and J called. These copies leave out some clones; in studies compared against another copy, an unresolved V gene accounts for under half, and the cause of the remainder is not known. The sample profile shows 30,000 or so clones; 70% to 90% of them were found once. The biggest ten clones account for 11% of the sample. Sequencing was performed on CD8+ T cells from peripheral blood mononuclear cells, taken in the third trimester of pregnancy. The receptors were gathered from a female donor with multiple sclerosis, enrolled in a pregnancy study.

The chain uses TRBV9 and TRBJ1-2; no definite D call. Deletions cut 1 base from V and 2 bases from J, with 12 bases between. The germline V gene encodes CDR1 SGDLS and CDR2 YYNGEE. CDR3 length: 15 amino acids. CDR3 in amino acids: CASSVSRERNYGYTF. The CDR3 DNA is TGTGCCAGCAGCGTATCCCGAGAACGGAACTATGGCTACACCTTC.

The chain combines TRBV19 with TRBJ2-5, with 10 bases that match TRBD1. The ends lost 7 bases at V and 2 bases at J; junction bases unmatched: 19. This CDR3 is built from 19 residues. CDR1 is LNHDA, CDR2 SQIVND, per germline (reference sequence). The CDR3 nucleotides read TGTGCCAGTACTAAACGAAAGGCGGGGACAGGGGCGCCGCAAGAGACCCAGTACTTC. The encoded protein is CASTKRKAGTGAPQETQYF.

The CDR3 loop is CASSYSTQSGNGYTF. The CDR3 DNA reads TGTGCCAGCAGTTACTCGACTCAGTCCGGGAATGGCTACACCTTC. The chain links TRBV6-5 to TRBJ1-2; D uncertain. Germline loops: CDR1 MNHEY, CDR2 SVGAGI. With 0 bases removed from V and 6 bases from J, the gap between germline ends came to 14 bases. The CDR3 is 15 residues long.

The chain has TRBV27 and TRBJ2-5; TRBD2 might be the D (6 bases). The germline gives CDR1 MNHEY, CDR2 SMNVEV (reference sequence). V shed 11 bases and J shed 5 bases, with 18 bases lying between them. The CDR3 covers 13 residues. CDR3 coding DNA: TGTGCCGCGGGGAGACGGGTCGGGGAGACCCAGTACTTC. This sequence encodes CAAGRRVGETQYF.

CDR3 residues: CASSVDRRTEQYF. The CDR3 bases are TGTGCCAGCAGTGTCGACAGGCGAACAGAGCAGTACTTC. This chain joins TRBV2 and TRBJ2-7, with D maybe TRBD1 (6 bases). CDR1 and CDR2 (germline): SNHLY, FYNNEI. The ends were cut back, 4 bases at V and 7 bases at J, with 14 bases in the middle. This CDR3 spans 13 amino acids.

A single count supports this clone. The V call is TRBV7-8, the J call TRBJ2-2; D might be TRBD2 (5 bases). V was pared by 5 bases and J by 2 bases, with 15 bases between. This CDR3 contains 16 residues. Germline-derived CDR1 and CDR2 are SGHVS and FQNEAQ. The CDR3 bases are TGTGCCAGCAGCCCTAGGACGGGAATCAACACCGGGGAGCTGTTTTTT. Translated: CASSPRTGINTGELFF.

This chain uses TRBV29-1 with TRBJ1-3, with unresolved D. Trimming shortened V by 7 bases and J by 3 bases, and 10 bases separated the two germline ends. The CDR3 extends over 12 amino acids. Germline loops: CDR1 SQVTM, CDR2 ANQGSEA. This CDR3 is CSATAGGNTIYF. The CDR3 region has the DNA TGCAGCGCCACGGCGGGTGGAAACACCATATATTTT.

The J gene is TRBJ2-3, the V gene TRBV2; 10 bases are shared with TRBD2. Germline V lookup: CDR1 SNHLY, CDR2 FYNNEI. With V trimmed by 0 bases and J by 6 bases, 12 bases remained unmatched. The CDR3 length is 18 residues. The CDR3 region has the DNA TGTGCCAGCAGTGAAGCAGGAGGACTAGCGGTTGGGCAGGATACGCAGTATTTT. Translation gives CASSEAGGLAVGQDTQYF.

The chain carries TRBV7-9 and TRBJ2-1; 12 positions agree with TRBD2. Trimming removed 5 bases from V and 4 bases from J; junction bases left unmatched: 9. Germline V lookup: CDR1 SEHNR, CDR2 FQNEAQ (reference sequence). CDR3 size: 17 residues. The DNA of the CDR3 is TGTGCCAGCAGCATGACTAGCGGGAGATCGGGATACAATGAGCAGTTCTTC. Amino acids: CASSMTSGRSGYNEQFF.

V and J are TRBV28 and TRBJ2-7, with a tentative D call TRBD1 (6 bases). Germline V gene sequence: CDR1 MDHEN, CDR2 SYDVKM. The CDR3 covers 15 residues. V was shortened by 3 bases and J by 5 bases, with 17 bases between the two germline ends. The chain's CDR3 is CASSFSQGYRDEQYF. CDR3 coding DNA: TGTGCCAGCAGTTTCTCTCAGGGGTATAGAGACGAGCAGTACTTC.